The 19 T cell receptor beta chains reported below all come from one sample, sequenced in a study of cytomegalovirus exposure and HLA in healthy donors. Primers for the PCR totalled 60 Vbeta and 13 Jbeta. Generated by immunoSEQ multiplex PCR, the TCRdb table keeps only in-frame clones and is missing some. Here the sample spans 200,000 or so clones, more than 65% being singletons. Sequencing used PBMCs. The receptors originated from a man aged 50 to 59 in good health and CMV-seronegative.

The J gene is TRBJ2-2, the V gene TRBV5-4; TRBD1 agrees at 7 bases. V was clipped by 4 bases and J by 4 bases; unmatched bases: 7. This CDR3 has 15 residues. Per the germline V gene, CDR1 is SGHNT and CDR2 is YYREEE (reference sequence). Here the CDR3 reads CASSVDREFTGELFF. CDR3 nucleotides: TGTGCCAGCAGCGTCGACAGGGAGTTCACCGGGGAGCTGTTTTTT. Supplemented by reference TRBV5-4 and TRBJ2-2, the full variable domain reads ETGVTQSPTHLIKTRGQQVTLRCSSQSGHNTVSWYQQALGQGPQFIFQYYREEENGRGNFPPRFSGLQFPNYSSELNVNALELDDSALYLCASSVDREFTGELFFGEGSRLTVL.

The J gene is TRBJ1-1, the V gene TRBV5-1; 9 positions agree with TRBD1. Germline loops: CDR1 SGHRS, CDR2 YFSETQ. CDR3 length: 14 residues. Unmatched junction bases numbered 2, after V lost 2 bases and J lost 3 bases. The DNA for the CDR3 is TGCGCCAGCAGCTTCGACAGGGGGGACACTGAAGCTTTCTTT. This encodes CASSFDRGDTEAFF.

On this clone: The junction differs from germline at one of its ends, possibly a read error. V and J are TRBV7-7 and TRBJ2-2; D may be TRBD1 (5 bases). CDR3 length equals 13 residues. Germline assignment: CDR1 SSHAT and CDR2 FNYEAQ (reference sequence). The CDR3 DNA is TGTGCTAGCAGCTTTACAGGTGGCGGGGAGCTGTTTTTT. Translated, it gives CASSFTGGGELFF.

This chain joins TRBV20-1 and TRBJ2-5; a weak D match, TRBD2 (5 bases). Per the germline V gene, CDR1 is DFQATT and CDR2 is SNEGSKA (reference sequence). The V end lost 3 bases, the J end lost 7 bases, and 9 bases lay between the germline ends. The CDR3 sequence is 11 residues long. CDR3 nucleotides: TGCAGTGCTAGTGCCGGAGGGACCCAGTACTTC. This codes for CSASAGGTQYF.

Turning to this clone: Additional DNA sequences in this sample encode the identical CDR3. This chain links TRBV2 with TRBJ1-1; D not resolved. CDR3 size: 12 residues. V was clipped by 7 bases and J by 2 bases, with 8 bases between them. CDR1 is SNHLY, CDR2 FYNNEI, per germline. The CDR3 region has the DNA TGTGCCAGCACACGAGAAAACACTGAAGCTTTCTTT. This gives the protein CASTRENTEAFF.

This sequence joins TRBV2 and TRBJ2-7, with TRBD2 identical over 11 bases. V gave up 6 bases and J gave up 3 bases; unmatched junction bases: 7. Germline V gene lookup returns CDR1 SNHLY and CDR2 FYNNEI. This CDR3 comprises 15 residues. The chain's CDR3 is CASRAGTSGNYEQYF. The DNA of the CDR3 is TGTGCCAGCAGGGCCGGGACTAGCGGAAACTACGAGCAGTACTTC. The entire variable domain, with the rest obtained from reference TRBV2 and TRBJ2-7, is as follows: EPEVTQTPSHQVTQMGQEVILRCVPISNHLYFYWYRQILGQKVEFLVSFYNNEISEKSEIFDDQFSVERPDGSNFTLKIRSTKLEDSAMYFCASRAGTSGNYEQYFGPGTRLTVT.

CDR3 in amino acids: CASSLVGGNTEAFF. The CDR3 DNA reads TGTGCCAGCTCACTGGTGGGGGGAAACACTGAAGCTTTCTTT. The chain combines TRBV18 with TRBJ1-1; weak D call: TRBD1 (5 bases). Germline loops: CDR1 KGHSH, CDR2 LQKENI. With 4 bases removed from V and 2 bases from J, the gap between germline ends came to 11 bases. CDR3 length: 14 residues.

This rearrangement joins TRBV13 to TRBJ2-7; 14 bases are a match to TRBD2. The V gene end was trimmed by 4 bases and the J gene end by 1 base; junction bases not matched to a gene: 3. The CDR3 consists of 16 residues. CDR1 is PRHDT, CDR2 FYEKMQ, per germline (reference sequence). CDR3 loop: CASSWTSGGLSYEQYF. CDR3 coding DNA: TGTGCCAGCAGCTGGACTAGCGGGGGGTTATCCTACGAGCAGTACTTC. The full variable domain, in which reference TRBV13 and TRBJ2-7 provide the parts outside the CDR3, is AAGVIQSPRHLIKEKRETATLKCYPIPRHDTVYWYQQGPGQDPQFLISFYEKMQSDKGSIPDRFSAQQFSDYHSELNMSSLELGDSALYFCASSWTSGGLSYEQYFGPGTRLTVT.

The V gene is TRBV5-1, the J gene TRBJ2-7; TRBD2 matches at 7 bases. This CDR3 comprises 15 residues. The germline gives CDR1 SGHRS, CDR2 YFSETQ. The V segment lost 5 bases and the J segment 0 bases; nucleotides outside the gene matches: 8. The CDR3 is CASSFKAGSSYEQYF. The CDR3 nucleotides read TGCGCCAGCAGTTTTAAAGCGGGGAGCTCCTACGAGCAGTACTTC.

CDR3 sequence: CASSPILAGGTDTQYF. The CDR3 DNA sequence: TGTGCCAGCTCACCAATACTAGCGGGGGGCACAGATACGCAGTATTTT. This chain joins TRBV18 and TRBJ2-3; 11 bases fit TRBD2. This CDR3 contains 16 residues. The junction had 2 bases not matched to a gene; V was cut back by 2 bases and J by 1 base. CDR1 and CDR2 (germline): KGHSH, LQKENI.

CDR3 coding DNA: TGTGCCAGTAGTACCTTGGGACTAGCGGGGGGGAAGTTCTTC. Translating it yields CASSTLGLAGGKFF. J is TRBJ2-1 and V is TRBV19; 16 bases are a match to TRBD2. The junction had 5 bases not matched to a gene; V was cut back by 4 bases and J by 14 bases. Germline V gene data show CDR1 as LNHDA and CDR2 as SQIVND (reference sequence). The CDR3 has 14 residues.

This clone was detected a few times. The V call is TRBV11-2, the J call TRBJ2-7, with D possibly matching TRBD1 (5 bases). The CDR3 is made up of 13 amino acids. CDR1 and CDR2 from the germline V gene are SGHAT and FQNNGV. V was shortened by 3 bases and J by 2 bases, with 8 bases between the two germline ends. The CDR3: CASSFDSPYEQYF. The CDR3 nucleotides read TGTGCCAGCAGCTTTGACAGCCCCTACGAGCAGTACTTC.

V is TRBV14 and J is TRBJ1-5; D unclear. Trimming pared 1 base from V and 4 bases from J, leaving 8 bases between. Looked up from germline, CDR1 is SGHDN and CDR2 is FVKESK. The length of the CDR3 is 14 residues. CDR3 in amino acids: CASSQVILNQPQHF. The CDR3 DNA follows: TGTGCCAGCAGCCAAGTAATCTTAAATCAGCCCCAGCATTTT.

For this clone: The junction differs from germline at one of its ends, possibly a read error. The sample carries other DNA sequences with the same CDR3. The rearrangement joins TRBV27 to TRBJ2-7; tentative D call: TRBD1 (6 bases). The CDR3 is made up of 14 amino acids. The germline gives CDR1 MNHEY, CDR2 SMNVEV (reference sequence). The CDR3 coding sequence is TGCGCCAGCAGACCCGGACAGAGCTCCTACGAGCAGTACTTC. Translation: CASRPGQSSYEQYF.

V and J are TRBV6-5 and TRBJ1-5, with a possible D match to TRBD1 (6 bases). Germline V gene data show CDR1 as MNHEY and CDR2 as SVGAGI. The CDR3 length is 16 residues. The germline V and J ends were trimmed by 4 bases and 1 base, with 14 bases remaining between them. As DNA, the CDR3 is TGTGCCAGCAGTTCCCTACAGGGAATCAGCAATCAGCCCCAGCATTTT. Amino acid sequence: CASSSLQGISNQPQHF.

The chain has TRBV4-3 and TRBJ2-4; a weak D match, TRBD2 (6 bases). The CDR3 totals 14 residues. V lost 4 bases, J lost 3 bases, and 10 bases lay in between. In germline, CDR1 is LGHNA, CDR2 YSLEER. The CDR3, as DNA: TGCGCCAGCAGCCTCGGGGGAGACAAAAACATTCAGTACTTC. Translation gives CASSLGGDKNIQYF.

The table lists this clone with a count of one. The chain employs TRBV7-2 and TRBJ1-1; D not certain. Germline values: CDR1 SGHTA, CDR2 FQGNSA. V was cut by 2 bases and J by 5 bases, with 9 bases left in between. This CDR3 has 13 amino acids. The CDR3 nucleotides are TGTGCCAGCAGCTTACAGTGGAGGACTGAAGCTTTCTTT. It specifies CASSLQWRTEAFF.

This rearrangement joins TRBV11-3 to TRBJ1-6, with D tentatively TRBD1 (6 bases). Germline V gene sequence: CDR1 SGHNT, CDR2 YENEEA. CDR3 length: 12 residues. CDR3 sequence: CGKGVRHSPLHF. CDR3 sequence (DNA): TGTGGTAAGGGGGTACGACATTCACCCCTCCACTTT.

The chain is built from TRBV6-1 and TRBJ1-4; 9 nucleotides agree with TRBD1. Germline V gene sequence: CDR1 MNHNS, CDR2 SASEGT. The V and J ends lost 6 bases and 5 bases, in that order; junction bases with no gene match: 4. This CDR3 spans 14 amino acids. The CDR3, as DNA: TGTGCCAGCAGCCGCGACAGGGGGAATGAAAAACTGTTTTTT. This codes for CASSRDRGNEKLFF.